The table lists the clone carrying this T cell receptor (beta chain) with a count of one. The data derive from a study of shared clonotypes between healthy human individuals. The CDR3 covers 17 residues. Germline trimming cut 6 bases from V and 0 bases from J; bases unmatched to any gene: 13. CDR1 is MDHEN and CDR2 is SYDVKM in the germline V gene. Repertoires were generated with immunoSEQ multiplex PCR, while TCRdb's copy carries only in-frame clones and drops some. The sample has about 1.5 million clones; around 98% are singletons. This chain links TRBV28 with TRBJ1-2; 7 bases line up with TRBD1. This clonotype originated in a young man in good health. The sequenced sample was naive CD4+ T cells sorted from blood. Stated subset: CD45RA+ positively selected. In nucleotides, the CDR3 is TGTGCCAGCAGGCCTGCAGGACAGGCTGAAGCTAACTATGGCTACACCTTC. Protein product: CASRPAGQAEANYGYTF.